The T cell receptor beta chain under discussion was sequenced for a study of blood T cell repertoires in COVID-19. Participant ages covered about 18 to 100 years across some 25 US areas. This CDR3 is 17 amino acids long. V lost 6 bases and J lost 6; bases outside the gene matches: 13. CDR1 is MNHNS, CDR2 SASEGT, per germline. Clones were sequenced by immunoSEQ multiplex PCR, and TCRdb holds only the in-frame ones, with some missing. Seen here are fewer than 350,000 clones, approximately 91% observed once, and the top ten hold approximately 0.97%. This clonotype was sampled from a woman in her twenties or thirties who had been exposed to COVID-19. The chain has TRBV6-1 and TRBJ2-3; TRBD2 aligns across 12 bases. The sequencing input was PBMCs or T cells enriched from blood (not recorded which). For the CDR3, the DNA is TGTGCCAGCAGAGAACTTCCTAGCGGGAGGGCCGGGGATACGCAGTATTTT. This sequence encodes CASRELPSGRAGDTQYF.